The next 23 T cell receptor beta chains were all read from a single sample in a study of T cells after posttransplantation cyclophosphamide. Assay used: immunoSEQ multiplex PCR; TCRdb lists only in-frame clones, some missing. Altogether 30,000 to 40,000 clones were found in the sample, and no singletons occur. Sample: PBMCs. All receptors come from a man over 45 in good health, CMV-negative, and a related stem cell transplant donor.

This clone was counted at least ten times. The CDR3 loop is CASRWDRVEKLFF. The CDR3 DNA reads TGTGCCAGTAGGTGGGACAGGGTCGAAAAACTGTTTTTT. The genes are TRBV19 and TRBJ1-4, with 9 bases that match TRBD1. This CDR3 has 13 amino acids. CDR1 is LNHDA, CDR2 SQIVND, per germline (reference sequence). The V and J ends lost 6 bases and 8 bases, in that order; junction bases with no gene match: 4.

The chain recombines TRBV9 with TRBJ2-1; 9 bases align to TRBD2. The CDR3 totals 16 residues. Germline CDR1 is SGDLS and CDR2 is YYNGEE. Trimming at V came to 0 bases and at J to 7 bases, leaving 8 bases not matched to a gene. CDR3 sequence reads: CASSVVSRGGTNEQFF. The CDR3 DNA reads TGTGCCAGCAGCGTAGTATCGCGGGGGGGTACAAATGAGCAGTTCTTC.

This clone was counted many times. The rearrangement uses TRBV7-9 and TRBJ1-3; TRBD1 matches 7 bases. V was pared by 5 bases and J by 0 bases, with 13 bases of the junction left unmatched. From germline, CDR1 is SEHNR and CDR2 FQNEAQ (reference sequence). The CDR3 sequence is 18 residues long. The CDR3 DNA follows: TGTGCCAGCAGCAGGGACAGAGCCAATTTTCTCTCTGGAAACACCATATATTTT. Its protein product is CASSRDRANFLSGNTIYF.

This clone came up many times. The rearrangement uses TRBV21-1 and TRBJ1-5. TRBV21-1 is a documented pseudogene. This CDR3 is built from 15 residues. The CDR3: CASSTRVGGGQPQHF. CDR3 DNA: TGTGCCAGCAGCACCCGGGTGGGGGGGGGACAGCCCCAGCATTTT.

This clone was recorded many times. The rearrangement joins TRBV27 to TRBJ2-1; D unresolved. Germline lookup yields CDR1 MNHEY and CDR2 SMNVEV (reference sequence). The CDR3 length is 16 residues. Between the trimmed V and J ends, which lost 5 bases and 0 bases, there was a span of 14 bases. The chain's CDR3 is CASSPLDQSSYNEQFF. The CDR3 coding sequence is TGTGCCAGCAGTCCCCTAGACCAGAGCTCCTACAATGAGCAGTTCTTC.

This clone was recorded at least ten times. The chain joins TRBV6-5 to TRBJ1-1; tentative D call: TRBD1 (5 bases). CDR1 MNHEY and CDR2 SVGAGI come from the germline V gene. The CDR3 loop spans 13 amino acids. The V and J ends lost 2 bases and 5 bases respectively, with 9 bases between them. The CDR3 DNA reads TGTGCCAGCAGTTACCGGGGGGGAACTGAAGCTTTCTTT. Translating gives CASSYRGGTEAFF.

This clone was seen ten or more times. J is TRBJ1-1 and V is TRBV29-1, with 8 bases that match TRBD1. This CDR3 is built from 15 residues. The germline CDR1 and CDR2 sequences are SQVTM and ANQGSEA. With 6 bases clipped from V and 1 base from J, the junction kept 10 bases outside the gene matches. CDR3 region: CSVPGQVGANTEAFF. In DNA form, the CDR3 reads TGCAGCGTCCCGGGACAGGTGGGGGCGAACACTGAAGCTTTCTTT.

Many counts were recorded for this clone. CDR3 sequence reads: CASSLEFRETQYF. The CDR3 DNA reads TGTGCCAGCAGCTTAGAGTTTCGAGAGACCCAGTACTTC. The chain is built from TRBV7-3 and TRBJ2-5; D gene uncertain. Germline CDR1 and CDR2: SGHTA and FQGTGA. V was shortened by 2 bases and J by 4 bases, with 8 bases between the two germline ends. The CDR3 consists of 13 residues. The entire variable domain, with the rest obtained from reference TRBV7-3 and TRBJ2-5, is as follows: GAGVSQTPSNKVTEKGKYVELRCDPISGHTALYWYRQSLGQGPEFLIYFQGTGAADDSGLPNDRFFAVRPEGSVSTLKIQRTERGDSAVYLCASSLEFRETQYFGPGTRLLVL.

The table lists this clone with many counts. The chain couples TRBV5-1 to TRBJ2-1, with 16 bases that match TRBD2. The CDR3 is 16 residues long. From germline, CDR1 is SGHRS and CDR2 YFSETQ. J lost 10 bases, V lost 4 bases, and 8 bases had no gene match. The CDR3 bases are TGCGCCAGCAGCACGGGACTAGCGGGAGGGCCGGGGGAGCAGTTCTTC. Its protein product is CASSTGLAGGPGEQFF. The full variable domain, its missing parts supplied by reference TRBV5-1 and TRBJ2-1, is KAGVTQTPRYLIKTRGQQVTLSCSPISGHRSVSWYQQTPGQGLQFLFEYFSETQRNKGNFPGRFSGRQFSNSRSEMNVSTLELGDSALYLCASSTGLAGGPGEQFFGPGTRLTVL.

This clone was counted between two and nine times. This chain joins TRBV10-3 and TRBJ2-5, with TRBD1 as a possible D gene (6 bases). The J call may be mistaken, given a closer DNA end match to TRBJ2-7. The CDR3 has 13 amino acids. Germline CDR1 ENHRY, CDR2 SYGVKD. CDR3: CAIRPDSSYEQYF. CDR3 nucleotide sequence: TGTGCCATCAGACCGGACAGCTCCTACGAGCAGTACTTC.

This clone has a count of ten or more. The genes are TRBV7-9 and TRBJ2-7; 8 bases are shared with TRBD2. This CDR3 region has 16 residues. The V gene's germline CDR1 is SEHNR and CDR2 FQNEAQ (reference sequence). Trimming at V came to 1 base and at J to 4 bases, leaving 9 bases not matched to a gene. For the CDR3, the DNA is TGTGCCAGCAGCTTAGTGGGTAGCGGGGCGAAATACGAGCAGTACTTC. As protein: CASSLVGSGAKYEQYF. Drawing the rest from reference TRBV7-9 and TRBJ2-7, the complete variable domain is DTGVSQNPRHKITKRGQNVTFRCDPISEHNRLYWYRQTLGQGPEFLTYFQNEAQLEKSRLLSDRFSAERPKGSFSTLEIQRTEQGDSAMYLCASSLVGSGAKYEQYFGPGTRLTVT.

In its sample, this clone was seen a few times. The same CDR3 also results from other DNA sequences found in this sample. This chain uses TRBV29-1 with TRBJ1-1; D ambiguous. The CDR3 sequence is 15 residues long. Deletions cut 8 bases from V and 5 bases from J, with 24 bases between. Germline V gives CDR1 SQVTM, CDR2 ANQGSEA. The CDR3 bases are TGCAGCACTGCCCTGTTATACGGAGGGAATACTGAAGCTTTCTTT. This gives the protein CSTALLYGGNTEAFF.

Turning to this clone: Compared with germline, one end of the junction differs, possibly owing to a read error. Different DNA sequences within this sample yield the same CDR3. This chain joins TRBV6-6 and TRBJ1-1, with D possibly matching TRBD1 (5 bases). Germline V lookup: CDR1 MNHNY, CDR2 SVGAGI (reference sequence). The CDR3 consists of 15 residues. CDR3: CASSYSDSLNTEAFF. The CDR3 bases are TGTGCCAGCAGTTACTCTGACAGCCTGAACACCGAAGCTTTCTTT.

This clone showed up many times. J is TRBJ1-4 and V is TRBV5-8; 7 bases map to TRBD1. CDR1 and CDR2 from the germline V gene are SGHTS and YDEGEE. The CDR3 covers 15 residues. The V and J ends lost 0 bases and 3 bases, in that order; junction bases with no gene match: 2. CDR3 coding DNA: TGTGCCAGCAGCTTGGCGGGGACAGCTAATGAAAAACTGTTTTTT. Amino acid sequence: CASSLAGTANEKLFF.

This clone was observed at least ten times. The rearrangement joins TRBV5-1 to TRBJ1-1, with unresolved D. The CDR3 loop spans 13 amino acids. Trimming shortened V by 0 bases and J by 1 base, and 4 bases separated the two germline ends. The germline gives CDR1 SGHRS, CDR2 YFSETQ. The CDR3 is CASSLVANTEAFF. The DNA for the CDR3 is TGCGCCAGCAGCTTGGTGGCGAACACTGAAGCTTTCTTT.

This clone was detected many times. This chain connects TRBV7-6 to TRBJ2-1, with 12 nucleotides matching TRBD1. The V gene's germline CDR1 is SGHVS and CDR2 FNYEAQ. This CDR3 contains 15 residues. J gave up 8 bases and V 5 bases, and 7 bases lay outside the gene matches. CDR3 residues: CASSPGDRGPDEQFF. Here the CDR3 DNA reads TGTGCCAGCAGCCCTGGGGACAGGGGGCCAGATGAGCAGTTCTTC.

The rearrangement joins TRBV5-4 to TRBJ2-3; TRBD2 agrees at 8 bases. V was pared by 0 bases and J by 5 bases, with 5 bases of the junction left unmatched. The germline V gene has CDR1 SGHNT and CDR2 YYREEE (reference sequence). The CDR3 spans 15 residues. CDR3 in DNA: TGTGCCAGCAGCTTGGCGCGCGGGGGGTTAGATACGCAGTATTTT. It codes for CASSLARGGLDTQYF.

This clone was detected many times. In DNA form, the CDR3 reads TGTGCCAGCAGTGGGGAGACAGCGGGGACCACTGAAGCTTTCTTT. This translates into CASSGETAGTTEAFF. V gene TRBV6-1 combines with J gene TRBJ1-1; possible D gene TRBD1, 5 bases. Germline lookup yields CDR1 MNHNS and CDR2 SASEGT. Between the trimmed V and J ends, which lost 4 bases and 4 bases, there was a span of 16 bases. This CDR3 has 15 residues.

This clone came up many times. CDR3 nucleotides: TGTGCCAGCAGGGGGCAGGGGGTCGAGGTCTATGGCTACACCTTC. It specifies CASRGQGVEVYGYTF. The V call is TRBV4-2, the J call TRBJ1-2; TRBD1 matches at 7 bases. CDR1 and CDR2 (germline): LGHNA, YNFKEQ. J gave up 4 bases and V 6 bases, and 11 bases lay outside the gene matches. The CDR3 is 15 amino acids.

This clone was counted ten times or more. This chain links TRBV29-1 with TRBJ2-1; weak D call: TRBD2 (6 bases). Germline V gene lookup returns CDR1 SQVTM and CDR2 ANQGSEA. The CDR3 covers 11 residues. Deletions cut 6 bases from V and 3 bases from J, with 6 bases between. The chain's CDR3 is CSVDYYNEQFF. The CDR3 nucleotides read TGCAGCGTGGACTACTACAATGAGCAGTTCTTC.

This clone was seen at least ten times. The gene calls are TRBV18 and TRBJ1-1, with D perhaps TRBD1 (5 bases). V lost 6 bases, J lost 6 bases, and 20 bases lay in between. CDR3 length equals 15 residues. From germline, CDR1 is KGHSH and CDR2 LQKENI. This CDR3 reads CASSLWGRDPAEAFF. CDR3 nucleotides: TGTGCCAGCTCGCTTTGGGGGAGGGATCCGGCTGAAGCTTTCTTT. The full variable domain, rest sourced from reference TRBV18 and TRBJ1-1, is NAGVMQNPRHLVRRRGQEARLRCSPMKGHSHVYWYRQLPEEGLKFMVYLQKENIIDESGMPKERFSAEFPKEGPSILRIQQVVRGDSAAYFCASSLWGRDPAEAFFGQGTRLTVV.

This clone came up many times. This chain joins TRBV29-1 and TRBJ2-7, with D possibly matching TRBD1 (5 bases). V gave up 4 bases and J gave up 2 bases, with 6 bases separating them. This CDR3 is 11 amino acids long. Germline V gene data show CDR1 as SQVTM and CDR2 as ANQGSEA. The CDR3 DNA sequence: TGCAGCGTTGCAGGGACCTACGAGCAGTACTTC. It yields the protein CSVAGTYEQYF.

This clone was seen repeatedly, ten times or more. The chain carries TRBV5-1 and TRBJ2-7; D call uncertain. The CDR3 totals 11 residues. V was cut by 1 base and J by 9 bases, with 8 bases left in between. Per germline, CDR1 SGHRS and CDR2 YFSETQ. CDR3 residues: CASSLPPGQYF. The CDR3 coding sequence is TGCGCCAGCAGCTTGCCGCCCGGGCAGTACTTC.